A selection of T cell receptor beta chains follows, all from one sample in a study of T cell responses to AZD1222 COVID-19 vaccine. TCRdb keeps only in-frame clones here, not all; method: immunoSEQ multiplex PCR. Seen here are around 260,000 clones, approximately 93% observed once, and the top ten hold around 0.5%. Material: peripheral blood, obtained on day 0 of AZD1222 vaccination. These receptors were obtained from an adult in good health. The CDR3 runs from the conserved cysteine through the conserved F or W. D genes are given only for firm matches. Rows may omit the clone size; those that give it use once, few, many or a size class.

>TRBD2|TRBJ2-7|TRBV7-8|.
CASSLTATSIEQYF
TGTGCCAGCAGCTTAACGGCGACTAGCATCGAGCAGTACTTC
>.|TRBJ1-4|TRBV2|.
CASSENSGANEKLFF
TGTGCCAGCAGCGAGAACTCCGGGGCTAATGAAAAACTGTTTTTT
>.|TRBJ2-2|TRBV7-8|.
CASSPRGGGTGELFF
TGTGCCAGCAGCCCCAGAGGGGGGGGCACCGGGGAGCTGTTTTTT
>.|TRBJ2-6|TRBV7-2|once
CASSTDRSWANVLTF
TGTGCCAGCAGCACCGACAGGAGCTGGGCCAACGTCCTGACTTTC
>TRBD1|TRBJ1-2|TRBV29-1|.
CSVAQGPNYGYTF
TGCAGCGTGGCACAGGGGCCGAACTATGGCTACACCTTC
>.|TRBJ1-3|TRBV10-2|.
CASSAENSGNTIYF
TGCGCCAGCAGTGCAGAGAACTCTGGAAACACCATATATTTT
>.|TRBJ2-2|TRBV4-1|.
CASSQETLNTGELFF
TGCGCCAGCAGCCAAGAGACACTGAACACCGGGGAGCTGTTTTTT
>.|TRBJ2-2|TRBV14|once
CASSRSRSTGELFF
TGTGCCAGCAGCCGTAGCAGGAGCACCGGGGAGCTGTTTTTT
>.|TRBJ2-7|TRBV19|.
CASSILTGPTYEQYF
TGTGCCAGTAGTATTCTCACAGGTCCTACCTACGAGCAGTACTTC
>TRBD2|TRBJ2-1|TRBV19|.
CASSIKSGSWNEQFF
TGTGCCAGTAGTATAAAGAGCGGGAGCTGGAATGAGCAGTTCTTC
>TRBD1|TRBJ2-2|TRBV7-3|.
CASSLENRGSVLFF
TGTGCCAGCAGCTTAGAAAACAGGGGAAGTGTGCTGTTTTTT
>TRBD1|TRBJ2-7|TRBV19|.
CASRDRRTYEQYF
TGTGCCAGTAGGGACAGGCGTACCTACGAGCAGTACTTC
>TRBD1|TRBJ1-6|TRBV5-5|.
CASSLPGQTNSPLHF
TGTGCCAGCAGCTTACCGGGACAGACTAATTCACCCCTCCACTTT
>.|TRBJ2-7|TRBV20-1|.
CSAIMAEQYF
TGCAGTGCTATCATGGCCGAGCAGTACTTC
>.|TRBJ1-4|TRBV30|.
CAWSVRMGADEKLFF
TGTGCCTGGAGTGTCCGAATGGGAGCTGATGAAAAACTGTTTTTT
>.|TRBJ2-5|TRBV19|.
CASSGSVQETQYF
TGTGCCAGTAGTGGGTCAGTGCAAGAGACCCAGTACTTC
>TRBD1|TRBJ1-2|TRBV5-1|once
CASGGTGGYGYTF
TGCGCCAGCGGGGGGACAGGCGGCTATGGCTACACCTTC
>.|TRBJ1-2|TRBV5-1|.
CASSLARTEDPSYGYTF
TGCGCCAGCAGCTTGGCCCGGACGGAGGATCCCTCATATGGCTACACCTTC
>.|TRBJ2-1|TRBV28|.
CASSSPGLPYNEQFF
TGTGCCAGCAGTTCACCGGGACTTCCTTACAATGAGCAGTTCTTC
>.|TRBJ2-1|TRBV5-1|.
CASSLQASSNEQFF
TGCGCCAGCAGCTTGCAGGCTAGTTCCAATGAGCAGTTCTTC
>TRBD1|TRBJ1-5|TRBV6-5|.
CASSSTGGGNQPQHF
TGTGCCAGCAGTTCGACAGGGGGCGGCAATCAGCCCCAGCATTTT
>TRBD2|TRBJ2-7|TRBV5-4|.
CASSRASGETYEQYF
TGTGCCAGCAGCAGGGCTAGCGGGGAAACCTACGAGCAGTACTTC
>.|TRBJ2-7|TRBV10-3|.
CAISEYDRSHEQYF
TGTGCCATCAGTGAGTACGACAGGTCTCACGAGCAGTACTTC
>.|TRBJ1-2|TRBV6-5|once
CASSYSIATARYGYTF
TGTGCCAGCAGTTACTCGATCGCGACAGCGCGGTATGGCTACACCTTC
>.|TRBJ1-4|TRBV11-2|.
CASSLEGGQGKLFF
TGTGCCAGCAGCTTAGAAGGCGGACAAGGGAAACTGTTTTTT
>TRBD1|TRBJ2-7|TRBV11-2|.
CASSTRDRGEQYF
TGTGCCAGCAGCACCCGGGACAGAGGCGAGCAGTACTTC
>.|TRBJ2-3|TRBV7-2|.
CASRLSDTQYF
TGTGCCAGCAGATTATCAGATACGCAGTATTTT
>TRBD1|TRBJ1-5|TRBV5-4|.
CASSSGQGQNQPQHF
TGTGCCAGCAGCTCTGGACAGGGGCAAAATCAGCCCCAGCATTTT
>.|TRBJ1-1|TRBV6-5|.
CASIRTGRTEAFF
TGTGCCAGCATAAGAACCGGACGCACTGAAGCTTTCTTT
>.|TRBJ1-3|TRBV11-2|.
CASSSGSGNTIYF
TGTGCCAGCAGCTCTGGATCTGGAAACACCATATATTTT
>TRBD2|TRBJ2-7|TRBV4-2|.
CASSQVHGGGAYEQYF
TGTGCCAGCAGCCAAGTGCATGGCGGGGGGGCCTACGAGCAGTACTTC
>.|TRBJ1-5|TRBV15|.
CATSRDVNSNQPQHF
TGTGCCACCAGCAGAGACGTCAATAGCAATCAGCCCCAGCATTTT
>.|TRBJ2-7|TRBV5-6|.
CASRRNRVNEQYF
TGTGCCAGCAGGAGGAACAGGGTGAACGAGCAGTACTTC
>.|TRBJ1-1|TRBV7-9|.
CASSPQASLGAFF
TGTGCCAGCAGCCCCCAGGCGTCCTTAGGGGCTTTCTTT
>.|TRBJ1-2|TRBV4-2|.
CASSPGTGDYGYTF
TGTGCCAGCAGCCCCGGGACGGGGGACTATGGCTACACCTTC
>TRBD1|TRBJ2-4|TRBV28|.
CASSRTGAGGNIQYF
TGTGCCAGCAGCCGAACAGGGGCGGGTGGAAACATTCAGTACTTC
>.|TRBJ2-1|TRBV4-1|.
CASSHPMGRYYNEQFF
TGCGCCAGCAGCCACCCAATGGGACGTTATTACAATGAGCAGTTCTTC
>TRBD1|TRBJ2-7|TRBV29-1|.
CSVGSLQGAGEQYF
TGCAGCGTTGGCTCTCTCCAGGGGGCGGGGGAGCAGTACTTC
>.|TRBJ1-3|TRBV2|.
CASSEVGGPGNTIYF
TGTGCCAGCAGTGAAGTCGGGGGGCCAGGAAACACCATATATTTT
>.|TRBJ1-1|TRBV5-5|.
CASSYKMDVPRSTEAFF
TGTGCCAGCAGCTACAAAATGGACGTACCTCGGAGCACTGAAGCTTTCTTT
>.|TRBJ1-3|TRBV28|.
CASRASGNTIYF
TGTGCCAGCAGGGCCTCTGGAAACACCATATATTTT
>TRBD2|TRBJ2-7|TRBV28|.
CASSSPASGGYEQYF
TGTGCCAGCAGTTCCCCCGCTAGCGGGGGCTACGAGCAGTACTTC
>.|TRBJ2-3|TRBV27|once
CASSSFTDTQYF
TGTGCCAGCAGTTCCTTCACAGATACGCAGTATTTT
>.|TRBJ2-5|TRBV7-9|.
CASRVGRAETQYF
TGTGCCAGCAGGGTTGGTAGGGCAGAGACCCAGTACTTC
>TRBD1|TRBJ2-6|TRBV19|.
CASSLRDSYSGANVLTF
TGTGCCAGTAGCCTCCGGGACAGCTACTCTGGGGCCAACGTCCTGACTTTC
>.|TRBJ1-2|TRBV7-8|.
CASAGEGEQIYGYTF
TGTGCCAGCGCTGGGGAGGGGGAGCAAATCTATGGCTACACCTTC
>.|TRBJ2-6|TRBV27|once
CASTSGPSSGANVLTF
TGTGCCAGCACCTCGGGACCGAGCTCTGGGGCCAACGTCCTGACTTTC
>.|TRBJ2-1|TRBV28|.
CASSRWNEQFF
TGTGCCAGCAGTCGTTGGAATGAGCAGTTCTTC
>.|TRBJ2-1|TRBV30|.
CAVTSIHEQFF
TGTGCCGTCACAAGTATACATGAGCAGTTCTTC
>.|TRBJ2-7|TRBV2|.
CASSAERGRYEQYF
TGTGCCAGCAGTGCTGAAAGGGGACGGTACGAGCAGTACTTC
>.|TRBJ2-5|TRBV7-8|.
CASSSYPRGEETQYF
TGTGCCAGCAGCTCGTACCCCCGTGGGGAGGAGACCCAGTACTTC
>.|TRBJ1-5|TRBV28|.
CATQGNSNQPQHF
TGTGCCACCCAGGGGAATAGCAATCAGCCCCAGCATTTT
>.|TRBJ2-7|TRBV28|.
CASIGGGPVLGEQYF
TGTGCCAGCATAGGGGGAGGGCCAGTGCTGGGGGAGCAGTACTTC
>TRBD1|TRBJ2-1|TRBV2|.
CASKGTVLIDEQFF
TGTGCCAGCAAAGGGACAGTCCTTATAGATGAGCAGTTCTTC
>.|TRBJ2-7|TRBV7-8|.
CASSLRYYEQYF
TGTGCCAGCAGCTTAAGGTACTACGAGCAGTACTTC
>.|TRBJ2-7|TRBV4-1|.
CASSPRPYRSTYEQYF
TGCGCCAGCAGCCCCCGACCTTATCGATCCACCTACGAGCAGTACTTC
>.|TRBJ1-1|TRBV14|.
CASSTLTLNTEAFF
TGTGCCAGCAGTACTCTTACCCTGAACACTGAAGCTTTCTTT
>.|TRBJ2-1|TRBV6-6|.
CASSPGPGEQFF
TGTGCCAGCAGTCCTGGGCCGGGCGAGCAGTTCTTC
>.|TRBJ2-7|TRBV28|.
CALGTSYEQYF
TGTGCCCTCGGGACCTCCTACGAGCAGTACTTC
>.|TRBJ1-1|TRBV5-4|.
CASLVQGLNTEAFF
TGTGCCAGTCTCGTGCAGGGTCTGAACACTGAAGCTTTCTTT